The 17 T cell receptor beta chains presented below share a single source sample, sequenced in a study of T cell repertoires in cytomegalovirus infection. TCRdb reprocessed the reads via MiXCR and lists one record per CDR3 protein. The sample includes 400,000 to 600,000 distinct CDR3 sequences, about 42% seen only once; the top ten take 40% to 50%. Their antigens are not known. Sequences were derived from cultured PBMCs, sampled from culture after CMV antigen stimulation. These receptors originate from a human donor in good health (CMV status not recorded). Some clones in this sample may be carry-over from other donors' samples.

This clonotype appeared a few times. The V and J genes are TRBV6-1 and TRBJ1-5; D gene unclear. CDR3 length: 14 residues. V lost 2 bases and J lost 0, with 5 bases in between. Germline V gene lookup returns CDR1 MNHNS and CDR2 SASEGT. The CDR3 DNA reads as TGTGCCAGCAGTGAACTGTTTAGCAATCAGCCCCAGCATTTT. Translation: CASSELFSNQPQHF.

CDR3: CASSSRHDGEQYF. In DNA, the CDR3 is TGTGCCAGCAGCTCACGACATGATGGCGAGCAGTACTTC. J is TRBJ2-7 and V is TRBV5-6; no clear D gene. The CDR3 extends over 13 amino acids. The V end was cut by 3 bases, the J end by 6 bases, with 13 bases between. Germline V CDR1 and CDR2: SGHDT, YYEEEE. Full variable domain (rest looked up from reference TRBV5-6 and TRBJ2-7): DAGVTQSPTHLIKTRGQQVTLRCSPKSGHDTVSWYQQALGQGPQFIFQYYEEEERQRGNFPDRFSGHQFPNYSSELNVNALLLGDSALYLCASSSRHDGEQYFGPGTRLTVT.

The V call is TRBV5-4, the J call TRBJ1-4; 7 nucleotides align to TRBD1. V shed 0 bases, J shed 7 bases, and the junction held 3 bases outside the gene matches. This CDR3 is built from 14 residues. Germline V CDR1 and CDR2: SGHNT, YYREEE (reference sequence). CDR3 DNA: TGTGCCAGCAGCTTGGGCGCAGGGGGTGAAAAACTGTTTTTT. Protein product: CASSLGAGGEKLFF.

This clonotype has ten or more counts. The gene calls are TRBV7-6 and TRBJ1-2; D not certain. Trimming removed 4 bases at V and 4 bases at J, with 4 bases between. Germline values: CDR1 SGHVS, CDR2 FNYEAQ. The CDR3 has 11 residues. In DNA form, the CDR3 reads TGTGCCAGCAGCTCCTCCTATGGCTACACCTTC. This codes for CASSSSYGYTF.

This clonotype has only a few counts. The chain links TRBV27 to TRBJ2-1; 11 positions agree with TRBD2. The trim removed 5 bases at V and 2 bases at J, leaving 5 bases unmatched. The germline CDR1 and CDR2 sequences are MNHEY and SMNVEV (reference sequence). This CDR3 has 16 amino acids. CDR3 in DNA: TGTGCCAGCAGTCCCCAGACTAGCGGGGCCTACAATGAGCAGTTCTTC. Encoded protein: CASSPQTSGAYNEQFF.

This clonotype was counted only a few times. The V call is TRBV6-6, the J call TRBJ2-2; 8 nucleotides agree with TRBD2. The CDR3 is 15 amino acids. V lost 3 bases, J lost 8 bases, and 8 bases stayed unmatched. Germline-derived CDR1 and CDR2 are MNHNY and SVGAGI (reference sequence). Here the CDR3 DNA reads TGTGCCAGCAGTTATCCGGGAGGGCCAGAAGGGGAGCTGTTTTTT. Amino acid sequence: CASSYPGGPEGELFF.

This clonotype was detected only a few times. J is TRBJ2-1 and V is TRBV7-2, with 7 bases aligning to TRBD1. The length of the CDR3 is 16 residues. CDR1 is SGHTA, CDR2 FQGNSA, per germline. V was clipped by 5 bases and J by 3 bases; unmatched bases: 10. Written as DNA, the CDR3 is TGTGCCAGCAGCCTGGAACCGGGACAGCTCTACAATGAGCAGTTCTTC. It encodes CASSLEPGQLYNEQFF. The variable domain in full, with the rest retrieved from reference TRBV7-2 and TRBJ2-1, is GAGVSQSPSNKVTEKGKDVELRCDPISGHTALYWYRQSLGQGLEFLIYFQGNSAPDKSGLPSDRFSAERTGGSVSTLTIQRTQQEDSAVYLCASSLEPGQLYNEQFFGPGTRLTVL.

At least ten counts were recorded for this clonotype. The rearrangement uses TRBV7-2 and TRBJ1-5; D not certain. CDR1 and CDR2 (germline): SGHTA, FQGNSA. V was shortened by 1 base and J by 0 bases, with 7 bases between the two germline ends. The CDR3 loop spans 15 amino acids. CDR3 residues: CASSLVSGSNQPQHF. The DNA for the CDR3 is TGTGCCAGCAGCTTAGTCTCGGGTAGCAATCAGCCCCAGCATTTT.

This chain joins TRBV11-2 and TRBJ1-1; 7 bases are shared with TRBD1. The CDR3 has 15 residues. The trim removed 5 bases at V and 0 bases at J, leaving 6 bases unmatched. CDR1 is SGHAT, CDR2 FQNNGV, per germline. In DNA form, the CDR3 reads TGTGCCAGCAGCGTGGCGGGACAGCTGAACACTGAAGCTTTCTTT. Its protein product is CASSVAGQLNTEAFF.

There are a few counts of this clonotype. This chain joins TRBV7-2 and TRBJ2-7, with TRBD2 matching 7 bases. The CDR3 loop spans 15 amino acids. Germline lookup yields CDR1 SGHTA and CDR2 FQGNSA. With V trimmed by 4 bases and J by 6 bases, 12 bases remained unmatched. Written as DNA, the CDR3 is TGTGCCAGCAGCTCAGGACTAGTGGGAGTACGCGAGCAGTACTTC. Its protein product is CASSSGLVGVREQYF. Together with reference TRBV7-2 and TRBJ2-7, the CDR3 gives the full variable domain: GAGVSQSPSNKVTEKGKDVELRCDPISGHTALYWYRQSLGQGLEFLIYFQGNSAPDKSGLPSDRFSAERTGGSVSTLTIQRTQQEDSAVYLCASSSGLVGVREQYFGPGTRLTVT.

The rearrangement links TRBV6-1 to TRBJ2-1, with D uncertain. This CDR3 comprises 16 residues. V dropped 7 bases and J dropped 1 base, with 17 bases sitting between them. Germline CDR1 and CDR2: MNHNS and SASEGT. CDR3 sequence (DNA): TGTGCCAGCATCCCATGGGCCTCCTCGTCCTACAATGAGCAGTTCTTC. This codes for CASIPWASSSYNEQFF.

In this sample, this clonotype turned up a few times. The V and J genes are TRBV2 and TRBJ2-7; the D gene is possibly TRBD1 (5 bases). CDR1 and CDR2 (germline): SNHLY, FYNNEI. V was pared by 2 bases and J by 2 bases, with 13 bases between. CDR3 length equals 15 residues. CDR3 nucleotides: TGTGCCAGCAGTGAAACTCCGGACACTACCTACGAGCAGTACTTC. Translating it yields CASSETPDTTYEQYF.

This clonotype has a handful of counts. The genes are TRBV4-1 and TRBJ2-2, with D unclear. The V end lost 4 bases, the J end lost 4 bases, and 13 bases lay between the germline ends. The CDR3 loop spans 15 amino acids. Germline V gene lookup returns CDR1 MGHRA and CDR2 YSYEKL. The CDR3 DNA follows: TGCGCCAGCAGCCCCCACCCAGCGACCACCGGGGAGCTGTTTTTT. Residues: CASSPHPATTGELFF.

This clonotype has more than one count but fewer than ten. The rearrangement links TRBV10-3 to TRBJ1-5; no firm D call. V was pared by 3 bases and J by 5 bases, with 8 bases between. Germline CDR1 ENHRY, CDR2 SYGVKD. The CDR3 is 13 amino acids. CDR3 region: CAISEERDQPQHF. As DNA, the CDR3 is TGTGCCATCAGTGAAGAGAGGGATCAGCCCCAGCATTTT.

V and J are TRBV6-2 or TRBV6-3 and TRBJ2-2, with a weak D call TRBD2 (5 bases). In germline, CDR1 is MNHEY, CDR2 SVGEGT. Between the trimmed V and J ends, which lost 7 bases and 0 bases, there was a span of 6 bases. The CDR3 consists of 13 residues. CDR3 bases: TGTGCCAGCAAAGCGGCGAACACCGGGGAGCTGTTTTTT. Amino acids: CASKAANTGELFF.

The CDR3 DNA sequence: TGCAGTGCCCTAGCGGGAACCACTGAAGCTTTCTTT. It translates to CSALAGTTEAFF. This rearrangement joins TRBV20-1 to TRBJ1-1; the D is unclear. V lost 6 bases to trimming and J lost 4 bases, with 12 bases between them. Germline CDR1 reads DFQATT; CDR2 reads SNEGSKA (reference sequence). The CDR3 length is 12 residues.

This clonotype was picked up a small number of times. The chain couples TRBV7-8 to TRBJ1-1; TRBD1 is a possible D gene (5 bases). The germline V and J ends were trimmed by 1 base and 8 bases, with 14 bases remaining between them. Per germline, CDR1 SGHVS and CDR2 FQNEAQ. The length of the CDR3 is 14 residues. The CDR3 loop is CASSLEATGYEAFF. The CDR3 nucleotides are TGTGCCAGCAGCTTAGAAGCCACAGGATACGAAGCTTTCTTT.